These 32 T cell receptor beta chains share one sample of origin, sequenced in a study of shared T cell receptors in the human thymus. TCRdb keeps only in-frame clones here, not all; method: immunoSEQ multiplex PCR. The sample lists roughly 710,000 clones, 80% to 90% occurring once. These data also formed part of another study, on human thymus T cells.

Input material: thymocytes. Receptors were obtained from a girl under two years old with a congenital heart defect.

The V gene is TRBV10-3, the J gene TRBJ1-1, with a tentative D call TRBD1 (5 bases). The germline V gene encodes CDR1 ENHRY and CDR2 SYGVKD. This CDR3 is built from 13 residues. The ends were cut back, 5 bases at V and 11 bases at J, with 18 bases in the middle. The CDR3 DNA reads TGTGCCATCAGTACCACCGGACGTTGGGGCGCTTTCTTT. Protein: CAISTTGRWGAFF.

The gene calls are TRBV12-5 and TRBJ1-6; no firm D call. Germline V gives CDR1 LGHNT, CDR2 FRNRAP. Trimming pared 3 bases from V and 3 bases from J, leaving 24 bases between. The length of the CDR3 is 20 residues. In DNA form, the CDR3 reads TGTGCTAGTGGTTTCGTACGAGGATGGACTCGGGCTAACTATAATTCACCCCTCCACTTT. Its protein product is CASGFVRGWTRANYNSPLHF. The whole variable domain, remainder taken from reference TRBV12-5 and TRBJ1-6, is DARVTQTPRHKVTEMGQEVTMRCQPILGHNTVFWYRQTMMQGLELLAYFRNRAPLDDSGMPKDRFSAEMPDATLATLKIQPSEPRDSAVYFCASGFVRGWTRANYNSPLHFGNGTRLTVT.

The V gene is TRBV11-2, the J gene TRBJ1-2; the match to TRBD1 covers 7 bases. Losses at the gene ends were 1 base for V and 8 bases for J; bases not matched to a gene: 10. The CDR3 extends over 15 amino acids. Germline V gene data show CDR1 as SGHAT and CDR2 as FQNNGV. The CDR3 sequence: CASSLGQGVIGGYTF. The DNA for the CDR3 is TGTGCCAGCAGCTTAGGGCAGGGGGTAATAGGGGGCTACACCTTC.

The CDR3: CSATGTYGYTF. CDR3 DNA: TGCAGTGCTACAGGAACCTATGGCTACACCTTC. J is TRBJ1-2 and V is TRBV20-1; D call uncertain. Trimming removed 4 bases at V and 4 bases at J, with 7 bases between. The V gene's germline CDR1 is DFQATT and CDR2 SNEGSKA (reference sequence). The CDR3 loop spans 11 amino acids.

V usage is TRBV2 and J usage is TRBJ1-3, with D possibly matching TRBD1 (5 bases). CDR3 length equals 17 residues. Trimming cost V 0 bases and J 4 bases, with 16 bases left between them. Germline values: CDR1 SNHLY, CDR2 FYNNEI. CDR3 nucleotide sequence: TGTGCCAGCAGTGAAGCGCGGGGCGGAACGAGCGGAAACACCATATATTTT. It is translated as CASSEARGGTSGNTIYF.

This clone was detected only once. J is TRBJ2-1 and V is TRBV29-1; 10 positions agree with TRBD1. The CDR3 sequence is 17 residues long. In germline, CDR1 is SQVTM, CDR2 ANQGSEA. V lost 4 bases to trimming and J lost 8 bases; unmatched junction nucleotides: 17. CDR3 in amino acids: CSVGSWVGQGVFDEQFF. CDR3 sequence (DNA): TGCAGCGTTGGAAGCTGGGTTGGACAGGGGGTATTCGATGAGCAGTTCTTC.

The chain links TRBV10-3 to TRBJ1-2; TRBD1 matches 10 bases. The CDR3 contains 16 residues. The junction had 15 bases not matched to a gene; V was cut back by 6 bases and J by 8 bases. Per the germline V gene, CDR1 is ENHRY and CDR2 is SYGVKD. CDR3 DNA: TGTGCCATCAGGACCGGGACAGGGGAGGATTTTGGAGGCTACACCTTC. This encodes CAIRTGTGEDFGGYTF.

The genes are TRBV12-5 and TRBJ1-2; 12 bases line up with TRBD1. Germline CDR1 is LGHNT and CDR2 is FRNRAP. After removal of 3 bases from V and 5 bases from J, the junction contained 7 bases not matched to a gene. This CDR3 comprises 16 residues. The CDR3 bases are TGTGCTAGTGGTTTAGACTGGGACAGGGGGCGATATGGCTACACCTTC. Translation gives CASGLDWDRGRYGYTF.

The V gene is TRBV21-1, the J gene TRBJ1-3; whether TRBD1, the table's D call, matches the DNA was not checked. TRBV21-1 is a known pseudogene. The length of the CDR3 is 14 residues. The CDR3 nucleotides read TGTGCCAGCACGCGAGGACAGGCCGGAAACACCATATATTTT. Amino acid sequence: CASTRGQAGNTIYF.

The chain carries TRBV18 and TRBJ2-2, with 12 nucleotides matching TRBD1. After removal of 1 base from V and 0 bases from J, the junction contained 12 bases not matched to a gene. CDR3 size: 21 residues. CDR1 KGHSH and CDR2 LQKENI come from the germline V gene. CDR3 coding DNA: TGTGCCAGCTCACCACAAACCCCCGGGACAGGGGGCTCGGCGAACACCGGGGAGCTGTTTTTT. Its translation is CASSPQTPGTGGSANTGELFF.

The chain has TRBV7-2 and TRBJ1-2, with a tentative D call TRBD1 (5 bases). Deletions cut 5 bases from V and 0 bases from J, with 10 bases between. Looked up from germline, CDR1 is SGHTA and CDR2 is FQGNSA. This CDR3 comprises 14 residues. The CDR3: CASSQLDTNYGYTF. The CDR3 DNA is TGTGCCAGCAGCCAGTTGGACACTAACTATGGCTACACCTTC.

The J gene is TRBJ1-1, the V gene TRBV5-6; TRBD1 agrees at 7 bases. The germline gives CDR1 SGHDT, CDR2 YYEEEE. This CDR3 is built from 14 residues. Trimming took 3 bases from V and 4 from J; bases not matched to a gene: 6. The CDR3 is CASSYRQGGTEAFF. CDR3 sequence (DNA): TGTGCCAGCAGCTACCGGCAGGGGGGCACTGAAGCTTTCTTT.

The chain links TRBV4-3 to TRBJ1-2, with TRBD1 as a possible D gene (6 bases). Trimming removed 0 bases from V and 4 bases from J, with 15 bases in between. The CDR3 consists of 16 residues. Germline V gene sequence: CDR1 LGHNA, CDR2 YSLEER. This chain's CDR3 is CASSQEGSGDGYGYTF. The CDR3 coding sequence is TGCGCCAGCAGCCAAGAAGGTTCAGGGGATGGCTATGGCTACACCTTC.

The chain combines TRBV7-9 with TRBJ2-1; the D gene is possibly TRBD1 (6 bases). V lost 3 bases to trimming and J lost 9 bases, with 27 bases between them. Germline V gene lookup returns CDR1 SEHNR and CDR2 FQNEAQ (reference sequence). This CDR3 comprises 18 residues. The CDR3 DNA sequence: TGTGCCAGCAGCTTGACCCAAATCAGGCTTAAACAAGGGGGTGAGCAGTTCTTC. Protein product: CASSLTQIRLKQGGEQFF. Full variable domain (outside the CDR3, taken from reference TRBV7-9 and TRBJ2-1): DTGVSQNPRHKITKRGQNVTFRCDPISEHNRLYWYRQTLGQGPEFLTYFQNEAQLEKSRLLSDRFSAERPKGSFSTLEIQRTEQGDSAMYLCASSLTQIRLKQGGEQFFGPGTRLTVL.

This clone has only one observation. The rearrangement links TRBV6-4 to TRBJ2-1, with D perhaps TRBD1 (5 bases). CDR3 length: 14 residues. CDR1 is MRHNA and CDR2 is SNTAGT in the germline V gene. V dropped 4 bases and J dropped 5 bases, with 12 bases sitting between them. The CDR3 spells CASSGDSTHNEQFF. CDR3 nucleotide sequence: TGTGCCAGCAGTGGCGACAGTACCCACAATGAGCAGTTCTTC.

The chain is built from TRBV6-5 and TRBJ2-4; D is possibly TRBD2 (5 bases). CDR3 size: 15 residues. V lost 0 bases to trimming and J lost 4 bases, with 10 bases between them. CDR1 and CDR2 (germline): MNHEY, SVGAGI. Written as DNA, the CDR3 is TGTGCCAGCAGTTACTCGAGGACTTCTAAAAACATTCAGTACTTC. Its translation: CASSYSRTSKNIQYF.

Here the CDR3 DNA reads TGCAGCGTGGAGACAGGGGAGGACACTGAAGCTTTCTTT. Amino acids: CSVETGEDTEAFF. This chain links TRBV29-1 with TRBJ1-1; 8 bases are a match to TRBD1. This CDR3 is 13 amino acids long. Germline V lookup: CDR1 SQVTM, CDR2 ANQGSEA. V gave up 6 bases and J gave up 3 bases; unmatched junction bases: 6.

This clone was detected only a few times. This chain uses TRBV5-1 with TRBJ2-5, with TRBD2 matching over 13 bases. CDR3 length equals 17 residues. Trimming took 1 base from V and 0 from J; bases not matched to a gene: 3. Germline CDR1 SGHRS, CDR2 YFSETQ. In DNA form, the CDR3 reads TGCGCCAGCAGCTTGTTAGGACTAGCGGGGGACCAAGAGACCCAGTACTTC. Translation gives CASSLLGLAGDQETQYF. The variable domain in full, completed from reference TRBV5-1 and TRBJ2-5, reads KAGVTQTPRYLIKTRGQQVTLSCSPISGHRSVSWYQQTPGQGLQFLFEYFSETQRNKGNFPGRFSGRQFSNSRSEMNVSTLELGDSALYLCASSLLGLAGDQETQYFGPGTRLLVL.

This clone was found a few times. The chain employs TRBV7-9 and TRBJ1-1; no clear D gene. Germline V gene sequence: CDR1 SEHNR, CDR2 FQNEAQ (reference sequence). The CDR3 is made up of 16 amino acids. Between the trimmed V and J ends, which lost 4 bases and 0 bases, there was a span of 15 bases. CDR3 coding DNA: TGTGCCAGCAGCTCCTCTCGGCAGAGGATGAACACTGAAGCTTTCTTT. This translates into CASSSSRQRMNTEAFF.

The rearrangement links TRBV10-3 to TRBJ2-1, with D unresolved. Germline CDR1 reads ENHRY; CDR2 reads SYGVKD. This CDR3 comprises 18 residues. The germline V and J ends were trimmed by 5 bases and 0 bases, with 20 bases remaining between them. The DNA for the CDR3 is TGTGCCATCAGTTTCAAGGTCGTCCTGTCGGGCTCCTACAATGAGCAGTTCTTC. Its translation: CAISFKVVLSGSYNEQFF.

The V and J genes are TRBV4-1 and TRBJ1-5; a possible D gene is TRBD1 (5 bases). The CDR3 has 19 residues. The germline V and J ends were trimmed by 4 bases and 0 bases, with 22 bases remaining between them. Germline CDR1 MGHRA, CDR2 YSYEKL. The CDR3 bases are TGCGCCAGCAGCCCGTACGACTCAGGGTTTCGATATAGCAATCAGCCCCAGCATTTT. This translates into CASSPYDSGFRYSNQPQHF.

There are a few counts of this clone. This chain links TRBV27 with TRBJ1-2, with D perhaps TRBD1 (6 bases). This CDR3 is 15 amino acids long. Germline V gene lookup returns CDR1 MNHEY and CDR2 SMNVEV (reference sequence). Trimming pared 6 bases from V and 0 bases from J, leaving 14 bases between. The DNA for the CDR3 is TGTGCCAGCAGGGATAGGGGGGGTCCTAACTATGGCTACACCTTC. It specifies CASRDRGGPNYGYTF.

Turning to this clone: One end of the junction does not line up with germline, which may come from a read error. The rearrangement links TRBV2 to TRBJ2-7, with 7 bases aligning to TRBD1. Germline V gene data show CDR1 as SNHLY and CDR2 as FYNNEI. The CDR3 extends over 16 amino acids. The DNA for the CDR3 is TGTGCCAGCATTGAAAAATCCGGGACAGTGACCTACGAGCAGTACTTC. This translates into CASIEKSGTVTYEQYF.

V gene TRBV19 combines with J gene TRBJ1-1; D call uncertain. Germline assignment: CDR1 LNHDA and CDR2 SQIVND (reference sequence). Trimming cost V 3 bases and J 0 bases, with 8 bases left between them. CDR3 length: 14 residues. The CDR3 DNA follows: TGTGCCAGTAGTATTGAGGGCATGAACACTGAAGCTTTCTTT. Its protein is CASSIEGMNTEAFF.

This chain connects TRBV4-1 to TRBJ1-1; D is uncertain. The CDR3 is 16 amino acids. Germline V gene sequence: CDR1 MGHRA, CDR2 YSYEKL. Trimming cost V 0 bases and J 1 base, with 12 bases left between them. In DNA form, the CDR3 reads TGCGCCAGCAGCCAAGACAATGCGGCGGGGAACACTGAAGCTTTCTTT. It yields the protein CASSQDNAAGNTEAFF.

About this clone itself: Other DNA sequences in the same sample also yield this CDR3. The chain couples TRBV5-4 to TRBJ2-5; 9 bases match TRBD1. The V gene end was trimmed by 4 bases and the J gene end by 2 bases; junction bases not matched to a gene: 3. The CDR3 has 14 residues. Germline CDR1 is SGHNT and CDR2 is YYREEE (reference sequence). CDR3 in DNA: TGTGCCAGCAGCCTAGGACAGGGGCAAGAGACCCAGTACTTC. This gives the protein CASSLGQGQETQYF.

As to this clone: The same CDR3 is also encoded by other DNA sequences in this sample. DNA for the CDR3: TGTGCCAGCAGCGAAATTCGGGGGGGCACTGAAGCTTTCTTT. Translated, it gives CASSEIRGGTEAFF. The chain combines TRBV6-1 with TRBJ1-1; maybe TRBD1 (5 bases). Deletions cut 6 bases from V and 4 bases from J, with 15 bases between. This CDR3 has 14 amino acids. Germline V gene data show CDR1 as MNHNS and CDR2 as SASEGT.

The genes are TRBV5-1 and TRBJ2-2; 9 positions agree with TRBD1. The V gene end was trimmed by 2 bases and the J gene end by 6 bases; junction bases not matched to a gene: 20. The CDR3 consists of 20 residues. From germline, CDR1 is SGHRS and CDR2 YFSETQ. The CDR3 loop is CASSFRTSRTGGAKPGELFF. The CDR3 bases are TGCGCCAGCAGCTTCAGAACGAGTCGCACAGGGGGCGCGAAGCCCGGGGAGCTGTTTTTT.

The chain carries TRBV5-1 and TRBJ2-5, with D possibly being TRBD2 (5 bases). The length of the CDR3 is 15 residues. The ends were cut back, 0 bases at V and 2 bases at J, with 11 bases in the middle. The V gene's germline CDR1 is SGHRS and CDR2 YFSETQ. CDR3 nucleotides: TGCGCCAGCAGCTTGGGGACGGGGATGCAAGAGACCCAGTACTTC. The encoded protein is CASSLGTGMQETQYF.

This clone was seen more than once but under ten times. The chain employs TRBV9 and TRBJ2-2; D is uncertain. The CDR3 has 14 residues. The V gene's germline CDR1 is SGDLS and CDR2 YYNGEE. Trimming pared 1 base from V and 0 bases from J, leaving 4 bases between. The CDR3 region has the DNA TGTGCCAGCAGCGTACGTACGAACACCGGGGAGCTGTTTTTT. It is translated as CASSVRTNTGELFF.

J is TRBJ2-2 and V is TRBV12-5, with TRBD1 matching over 10 bases. Germline lookup yields CDR1 LGHNT and CDR2 FRNRAP. Unmatched junction bases numbered 6, after V lost 4 bases and J lost 7 bases. The CDR3 runs to 15 residues. DNA for the CDR3: TGTGCTAGTGGTTGGGGACAGGGGAAACTCGGGGAGCTGTTTTTT. Amino acid sequence: CASGWGQGKLGELFF.

This sequence joins TRBV5-4 and TRBJ2-2; no definite D call. This CDR3 is 14 amino acids long. The V gene's germline CDR1 is SGHNT and CDR2 YYREEE (reference sequence). V dropped 1 base and J dropped 9 bases, with 13 bases sitting between them. The DNA of the CDR3 is TGTGCCAGCAGCTTGTGGAGTCGTAGGAGGGAGCTGTTTTTT. Its translation: CASSLWSRRRELFF.